This T cell receptor (beta chain) was sequenced during a study of identical twins (dated by TCRdb to about 2016). Background for the entire study: TCR alpha and beta repertoires from monozygotic twins, unrelated adults of various ages and cord blood were deep-sequenced to test whether fetal clonotypes persist. To rule out contamination, the twin experiments were replicated at different times with different library preparation protocols. What the authors observed across the whole study: Out-of-frame TCR alpha sharing in monozygotic twins was systematically underestimated by recombination models, whereas sharing between unrelated individuals was in agreement with the recombination models. Compared with coincidental sharing between unrelated individuals, an excess of low generation-probability sequences was observed among out-of-frame TCR alpha sequences shared between twins. Zero-insertion analyses could be partly confounded by invariant T cells such as MAIT and iNKT, though diverse VJ usage argued against such confounding for most clonotypes. In beta out-of-frame sequences, excess twin sharing was weaker, because having fewer shared sequences lowered the signal-to-noise ratio. Fewer insertions were carried by abundant cord blood beta clonotypes, a similar but weaker trend appeared in young adult naive repertoires, and no such trend appeared in memory repertoires. Because the same donors could not be followed over many years, the conclusions depended on cross-sectional statistical analysis.

Between the V and J ends, shortened by 7 bases and 4 bases respectively, the junction contains 17 bases. The CDR3 starts with the cysteine, ends with the phenylalanine, and has 14 residues. Left in the record is the CDR3 DNA by itself, 42 bases read in frame from the first base. The germline V gene yields MNHNS for CDR1 and SASEGT for CDR2. Regarding this clonotype: There is no known antigen for this receptor. No per-base quality is available; no much larger clone lies one base away.

The library was built by means of 5' RACE. Sequencing instrument: Illumina HiSeq 2000. A universal primer binding site was introduced by template switching, and a unique molecular identifier was present in the final cDNA, enabling accurate counting of TCR cDNA molecules. Specific primers in the conserved constant-segment region were used to synthesize first-strand cDNA for the TCR alpha and beta chains. To control for contamination, every cDNA library was double barcoded, receiving both a SMART-Mk sample barcode and Illumina barcodes. TruSeq adapter sequences and Illumina sample barcodes were added in two successive PCR steps. The Illumina HiSeq platform was used with custom primers to sequence TCR alpha and beta cDNA libraries. In the authors' own workflow: Unique molecular identifiers were extracted from raw reads with MiGEC, and CDR3 positions were determined with MiXCR. Recombination models were inferred per individual with the repgenHMM and IGoR tools using an EM algorithm. The analysis of shared clonotypes was done with the tcR package in R, with sharing normalized by the product of cloneset sizes. To study raw recombination free of thymic and clonal selection effects, out-of-frame nonproductive sequences were analyzed. The public reads were quality trimmed at Q25 with fastp and then assembled into clones with MiXCR by TCRdb, keeping productive beta chains. Every entry covers one CDR3 protein and lists the most common genes and DNA from its rows. TCRdb's processing, not the study's, gives the V and J calls here. A total of around 690,000 distinct CDR3 sequences appear in this sample, around 20% of them only once. The top ten constitute 4% to 5.5% of the sample.

Only healthy Caucasian donors were included. Three pairs of female monozygotic twins, all aged about 18 to 30 years, made up the twin cohort. The RNA used for TCR libraries was isolated from peripheral blood mononuclear cells. These sequences were also reported in another study, on T cells expressing NK-cell markers. Per the second study: In sorted CD3+CD56+NKG2C+, CD3+CD56+NKG2C- and CD3+CD56-NKG2C+ T-cell subsets from several donors, TCR beta-chain repertoires were profiled. Seven of the eight sequenced donors were HCMV-seropositive and one was HCMV-seronegative. In several experiments an anti-gammadeltaTCR antibody was added to restrict sorting to alphabetaTCR-expressing T cells. In a handful of donors, the dominant CD3+CD56+NKG2C+ clonotypes were found to rank among the top 10 CD8+ clonotypes and to make up about 1.0-7.0% of CD8+ T cells. Those dominant clonotypes were again the most abundant among CD3+CD56-NKG2C+ cells in a handful of donors, at about 25-60.1%. Whether the expanded NKG2C-expressing T cell clones were specific for HCMV antigens remained unclear. Randomly selected healthy volunteers, three men and five women, were used as the eight sequenced donors. HCMV serostatus was determined by detecting HCMV-specific IgG in serum with a commercial ELISA kit. Bulk peripheral blood T-cell repertoires were additionally sequenced from unsorted PBMC for several donors. Reads were demultiplexed and grouped by UMI with MIGEC, and clonotypes were assembled and quantified with MiTCR. Only TCR cDNA sequences supported by at least two reads were kept to exclude erroneous sequences. The tcR package was used for downstream repertoire analysis, with clonotypes matched between fractions based on CDR3 nucleotide sequence plus V segment. Antigen specificity was annotated against VDJdb with VDJmatch, allowing one amino acid substitution in CDR3.

The source is a woman aged 18-29 years in good health. The specimen was PBMCs. The V and J segments used are TRBV6-1 and TRBJ2-7; the D segment could be TRBD2, given 6 matching bases. The CDR3 here reads CASKSGRELYEQYF. Read as DNA, the sequence is TGTGCCAGCAAGAGCGGGCGGGAATTGTACGAGCAGTACTTC.